This T cell receptor beta chain was observed in a study of blood T cells in healthy people across ages. Overall study results and limits: Long-lived donors had more naive CD4+ cells and higher diversity than aged donors.

The V gene's germline CDR1 is SGHAT and CDR2 FQNNGV. This CDR3 contains 19 residues. The V end was cut by 2 bases, the J end by 1 base, with 24 bases between. The authors ran a second PCR of about 7 to 11 cycles using a sample-barcoded 5' primer and a J-beta primer mix. TCRdb passed the 5' RACE reads through MiXCR, listing each CDR3 protein once. The data contain about 1 million distinct CDR3 sequences, almost 25% of them singletons. As concerns this clonotype: What it binds is unknown.

These data also formed part of another study, on T cells of mothers and their children. That report notes: Nine systemically healthy Caucasian donors: three mothers, six children.

This clonotype was obtained from a girl aged 2 to 10 in good health. Material: blood. The V and J genes are TRBV11-2 and TRBJ2-7; tentatively, D is TRBD2 (5 bases). The CDR3 loop reads CASSLFVEELEGRSYEQYF. CDR3 sequence (DNA): TGTGCCAGCAGCTTATTCGTAGAGGAATTAGAGGGCAGGTCCTACGAGCAGTACTTC. The complete variable domain, with remaining parts taken from reference TRBV11-2 and TRBJ2-7, reads EAGVAQSPRYKIIEKRQSVAFWCNPISGHATLYWYQQILGQGPKLLIQFQNNGVVDDSQLPKDRFSAERLKGVDSTLKIQPAKLEDSAVYLCASSLFVEELEGRSYEQYFGPGTRLTVT.